This TCR beta chain appears in the sequencing data of a study of blood T cell repertoires in COVID-19. Study as a whole: T cells, B-cell-depleted T cells, or PBMCs supplied cDNA or gDNA.

Clones were sequenced by immunoSEQ multiplex PCR, and TCRdb holds only the in-frame ones, with some missing. The top ten hold 2% to 3% of the sample, which has about 110,000 clones, over 75% seen once. With 0 bases clipped from V and 4 bases from J, the junction kept 5 bases outside the gene matches. Germline assignment: CDR1 WNHNN and CDR2 SYGVQD (reference sequence). This CDR3 is 16 amino acids long. The receptor comes from a human donor in a cohort sampled during active COVID-19. Sequencing was done on a sample of peripheral blood. The chain employs TRBV10-1 and TRBJ2-3, with 9 nucleotides matching TRBD2. DNA for the CDR3: TGCGCCAGCAGTGAGTCGAGGGGCGGGGGGGCAGATACGCAGTATTTT. It is translated as CASSESRGGGADTQYF.